This T cell receptor (beta chain) appears in the sequencing data of a study of T cell repertoires in cytomegalovirus infection (dated by TCRdb to between 2019 and 2020). For context, the study as a whole: Peptide stimulations targeted recently identified HLA-C-restricted CMV epitopes, whose presentation resists viral immunomodulation, together with well-studied HLA-B-restricted epitopes. Donor HLA type was relevant to the analysis, as public TCR beta signatures indicated carriage of CMV infection together with the matching HLA type.

Concerning this clonotype: Its cognate antigen has yet to be identified. No much larger clonotype is one base removed from it; base qualities were not supplied.

Data came from an Illumina HiSeq 1500. Using fastp trimming at Q25 and MiXCR clonotype assembly, TCRdb reanalyzed the public sequencing data and kept in-frame beta chains. When rows share a CDR3 protein, they turn into one entry using the most common DNA and genes. Present in this sample are about 570,000 distinct CDR3 sequences, roughly 42% of which were seen just once. Of the sample, around 46% is held by the ten largest clones. The full study reports these points: The ex vivo response was dominated by HLA-C-restricted CMV-specific TCR beta clonotypes, which also provided the single most frequent clonotype in two of eight donors. Carriers of CMV infection plus the relevant HLA type were discriminated by the cumulative frequency of public TCR beta family members in the study cohort and in an independent approximately 360-donor cohort.

According to the germline V gene, CDR1 reads KGHDR and CDR2 reads SFDVKD. After removal of 9 bases from V and 4 bases from J, the junction retains 5 bases not matched to a gene. The CDR3 has 14 amino acids, counting the end cysteine and phenylalanine. The read is trimmed to its CDR3 DNA, 42 bases read in frame from base 1. The meaning of the sample's treatment or condition label: in vitro stimulation with specific CMV peptide epitopes to enrich CMV-specific T cells. Here the chain combines TRBV24-1 and TRBJ2-1; TRBD1 matches 10 bases in the middle. The sample here was cultured PBMCs, taken from culture after CMV antigen stimulation. The clonotype was recovered from a human donor in good health (CMV status not recorded). Some clones in this sample may be carry-over from other donors' samples. The DNA sequence is as follows: TGTGCCACCCAACCGGGACAGGGGTACAATGAGCAGTTCTTC. Translated, this is CATQPGQGYNEQFF.